What follows describes a single TCR beta chain. In the source study's methods: It was from reference gene primer amplification that nucleated cell counts were estimated. Assay used: immunoSEQ multiplex PCR; TCRdb lists only in-frame clones, some missing. V, J and clone size are taken as reported in that table, and D and trimming were inferred from the DNA itself. The sample holds a few hundred thousand clones, around 86% seen once. These data originate in a study of blood T cell repertoires in COVID-19. Study as a whole: Acute and convalescent COVID-19 samples came from the United States, Italy and Spain.

Germline CDR1 and CDR2: ENHRY and SYGVKD. CDR3 length: 14 amino acids. V lost 5 bases and J 2 bases, leaving 11 bases between the germline ends. The receptor's source is a man aged 50-59 years with active or convalescent COVID-19. The rearrangement links TRBV10-3 to TRBJ2-3; D unclear. Sequencing was performed on peripheral blood. CDR3 region: CAISPGMDTDTQYF. The DNA of the CDR3 is TGTGCCATCAGTCCAGGAATGGACACAGATACGCAGTATTTT.